The clone carrying this T cell receptor (beta chain) was seen a single time. Antigen specificity is unknown. Produced via immunoSEQ multiplex PCR; TCRdb's table is partial and in-frame only. The top ten hold about 1.8% of the sample, which has tens of thousands of clones, roughly 90% seen once. These data originate in a study of graft-versus-host responses after intestinal transplantation. As for the study in general: Following induction with anti-thymocyte globulin, all recipients were given tacrolimus and steroids for two to three years.

Points from the study as a whole: Some patients had graft-donor T cell macrochimerism. In their allografts, the ratios of graft-versus-host to host-versus-graft T cell clones were high. Early declines in HvG clones that occurred post-transplant were associated with peak circulating GvH clone levels.

CDR3 length: 18 amino acids. Germline V lookup: CDR1 MNHEY, CDR2 SMNVEV (reference sequence). Trimming took 3 bases from V and 4 from J; bases not matched to a gene: 12. Sample: unstimulated CD8+ T cells sorted from spleen or lymph node cells, taken before transplant. The receptor was isolated from a human donor who was the organ donor for an intestinal transplant. The J gene is TRBJ2-3, the V gene TRBV27; 11 nucleotides align to TRBD2. The CDR3, as DNA: TGTGCCAGCAGTTTCTCCCTGTTAGCGGGAGGGTTCTCAGATACGCAGTATTTT. Translated: CASSFSLLAGGFSDTQYF.